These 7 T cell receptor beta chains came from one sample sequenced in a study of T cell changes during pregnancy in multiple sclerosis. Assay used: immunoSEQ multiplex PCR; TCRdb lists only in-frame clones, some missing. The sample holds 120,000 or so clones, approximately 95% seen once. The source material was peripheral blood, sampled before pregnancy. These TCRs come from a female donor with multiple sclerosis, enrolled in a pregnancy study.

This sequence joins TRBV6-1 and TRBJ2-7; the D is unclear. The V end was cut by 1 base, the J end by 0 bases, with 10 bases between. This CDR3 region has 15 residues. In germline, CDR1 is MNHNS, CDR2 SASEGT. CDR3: CASSEGPNSSYEQYF. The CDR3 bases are TGTGCCAGCAGTGAAGGGCCCAACAGCTCCTACGAGCAGTACTTC.

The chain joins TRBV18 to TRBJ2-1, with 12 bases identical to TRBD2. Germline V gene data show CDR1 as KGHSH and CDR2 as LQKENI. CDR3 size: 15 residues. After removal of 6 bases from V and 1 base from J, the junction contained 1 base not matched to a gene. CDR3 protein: CASSLAGGSYNEQFF. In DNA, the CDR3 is TGTGCCAGCTCGCTAGCGGGAGGGTCCTACAATGAGCAGTTCTTC.

CDR3 protein: CASSAEEGGEEKLFF. The CDR3 DNA reads as TGCGCCAGCAGCGCCGAGGAGGGAGGAGAGGAAAAACTGTTTTTT. The V call is TRBV5-1, the J call TRBJ1-4, with unresolved D. The CDR3 length is 15 residues. Trimming cost V 4 bases and J 8 bases, with 18 bases left between them. From germline, CDR1 is SGHRS and CDR2 YFSETQ. Together with reference TRBV5-1 and TRBJ1-4, the CDR3 gives the full variable domain: KAGVTQTPRYLIKTRGQQVTLSCSPISGHRSVSWYQQTPGQGLQFLFEYFSETQRNKGNFPGRFSGRQFSNSRSEMNVSTLELGDSALYLCASSAEEGGEEKLFFGSGTQLSVL.

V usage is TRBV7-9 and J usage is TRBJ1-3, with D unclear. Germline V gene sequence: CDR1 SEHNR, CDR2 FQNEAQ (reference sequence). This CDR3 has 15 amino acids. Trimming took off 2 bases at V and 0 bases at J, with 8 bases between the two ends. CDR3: CASSLYGDSGNTIYF. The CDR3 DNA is TGTGCCAGCAGCTTATACGGGGACTCTGGAAACACCATATATTTT.

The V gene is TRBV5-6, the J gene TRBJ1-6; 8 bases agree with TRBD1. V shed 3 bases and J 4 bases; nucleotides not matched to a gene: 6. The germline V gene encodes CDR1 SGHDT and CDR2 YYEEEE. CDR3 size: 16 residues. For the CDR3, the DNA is TGTGCCAGCAGCTCTCAGGGGGCGATGTATAATTCACCCCTCCACTTT. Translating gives CASSSQGAMYNSPLHF.

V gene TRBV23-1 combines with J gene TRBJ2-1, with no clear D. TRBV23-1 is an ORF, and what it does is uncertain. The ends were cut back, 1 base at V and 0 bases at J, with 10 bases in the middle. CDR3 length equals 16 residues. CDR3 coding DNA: TGCGCCAGCAGTCAATTCCCAGCGAGCTCCTACAATGAGCAGTTCTTC. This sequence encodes CASSQFPASSYNEQFF.

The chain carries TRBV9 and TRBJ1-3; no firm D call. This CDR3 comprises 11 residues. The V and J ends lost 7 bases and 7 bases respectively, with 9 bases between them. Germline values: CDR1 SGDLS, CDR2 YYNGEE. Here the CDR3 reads CASGGGNTIYF. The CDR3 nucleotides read TGTGCCAGCGGAGGTGGGAACACCATATATTTT.